This T cell receptor beta chain was captured in a study of blood T cell repertoires in COVID-19. Only in-frame clones appear in the TCRdb table, and some are missing; sequencing was by immunoSEQ multiplex PCR. The sample records about 400,000 clones, 70% to 90% being singletons. Germline-derived CDR1 and CDR2 are GTSNPN and SVGIG (reference sequence). The CDR3 totals 11 residues. The V and J ends lost 4 bases and 6 bases respectively, with 9 bases between them. In assigning cohorts, the study relied on participant-reported clinical history. The receptor was isolated from a middle-aged woman with acute COVID-19. This chain connects TRBV30 to TRBJ1-1; D call uncertain. Material for sequencing was PBMCs or T cells enriched from blood (not recorded which). The CDR3 is CAWKESSEAFF. DNA of the CDR3: TGTGCCTGGAAAGAGAGCTCTGAAGCTTTCTTT. The full variable domain, in which reference TRBV30 and TRBJ1-1 provide the parts outside the CDR3, is SQTIHQWPATLVQPVGSPLSLECTVEGTSNPNLYWYRQAAGRGLQLLFYSVGIGQISSEVPQNLSASRPQDRQFILSSKKLLLSDSGFYLCAWKESSEAFFGQGTRLTVV.